This T cell receptor (beta chain) was found in a study of CD8+CD57+ T cells in acquired aplastic anemia. Study results and limitations: Patients and controls turned out to have roughly 30 CD8+ CDR3 sequences in common. CD8+ Simpson's diversity showed no significant patient-control difference.

Genomic DNA, serving as template, underwent TCR beta VDJ and CDR3 profiling. TCRdb used MiXCR to reprocess the reads, holding one entry per CDR3 protein. The sample contains more than 70,000 distinct CDR3 sequences, roughly three quarters of which appear only once. The table lists this clonotype with a few counts. Its target is not known. Its ends do not fully match the called genes, so a read error is possible. Sequencing involved patients with CD8+CD57+ cell expansion previously shown by flow cytometry. Patients had not yet gotten any therapy when their blood was taken for sampling. The CDR3 spans 15 residues. CDR1 is DFQATT and CDR2 is SNEGSKA in the germline V gene (reference sequence).

Sequenced material: sorted CD4+, CD8+, or CD8+CD57+ T cells (not recorded which) from PBMCs. This receptor was obtained from a human donor with aplastic anemia. V usage is TRBV20-1 and J usage is TRBJ1-1, with unresolved D. CDR3 DNA sequence: TGCAGTGCGAGAGGTAACGGGGTCTCGAACACTGAAGCTTTCTTT. It translates to CSARGNGVSNTEAFF.